This T cell receptor beta chain was obtained from a study of blood T cell repertoires in COVID-19. Background on the study: Samples taken during acute and convalescent COVID-19 were collected in the United States, Italy and Spain. In each case, the material was cDNA or gDNA derived from T cells, B-cell-depleted T cells, or PBMCs.

As originally analysed: Amplification with reference gene primers provided the estimates of nucleated cell counts. Profiling relied on immunoSEQ multiplex PCR, and the TCRdb table lists in-frame clones only, not all of them. The V and J calls and clone size are taken from that table; D and trimming were inferred from the DNA. The sample records about 77,000 clones, roughly 90% being singletons. The clonotype originates from a woman of 80 years or more with active or convalescent COVID-19. The sample was peripheral blood.

The CDR3 nucleotides read TGTGCCAGCAGTGAAGGGGGGACAGCCGCCTACGAGCAGTACTTC. This translates into CASSEGGTAAYEQYF. The chain has TRBV6-1 and TRBJ2-7; TRBD1 aligns across 7 bases. The CDR3 is made up of 15 amino acids. V shed 1 base, J shed 2 bases, and the junction held 5 bases outside the gene matches. Per germline, CDR1 MNHNS and CDR2 SASEGT.